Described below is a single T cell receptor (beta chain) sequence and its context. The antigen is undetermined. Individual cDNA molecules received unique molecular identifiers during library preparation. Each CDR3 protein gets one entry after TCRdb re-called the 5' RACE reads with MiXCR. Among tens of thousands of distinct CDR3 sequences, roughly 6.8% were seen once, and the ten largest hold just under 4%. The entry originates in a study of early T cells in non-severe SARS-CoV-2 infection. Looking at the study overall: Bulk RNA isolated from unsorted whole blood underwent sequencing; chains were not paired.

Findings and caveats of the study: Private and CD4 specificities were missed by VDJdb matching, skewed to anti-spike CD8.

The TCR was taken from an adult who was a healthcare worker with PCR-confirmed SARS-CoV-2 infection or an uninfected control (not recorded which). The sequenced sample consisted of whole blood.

CDR3 loop: CASSQRGIGEAFF. CDR3 DNA sequence: TGTGCCAGCAGTCAGCGGGGGATAGGTGAAGCTTTCTTT. The chain employs TRBV2 and TRBJ1-1, with D possibly TRBD1 on 5 matching bases. The CDR3 is 13 residues long. Germline CDR1 reads SNHLY; CDR2 reads FYNNEI. Between the trimmed V and J ends, which lost 5 bases and 7 bases, there was a span of 14 bases.